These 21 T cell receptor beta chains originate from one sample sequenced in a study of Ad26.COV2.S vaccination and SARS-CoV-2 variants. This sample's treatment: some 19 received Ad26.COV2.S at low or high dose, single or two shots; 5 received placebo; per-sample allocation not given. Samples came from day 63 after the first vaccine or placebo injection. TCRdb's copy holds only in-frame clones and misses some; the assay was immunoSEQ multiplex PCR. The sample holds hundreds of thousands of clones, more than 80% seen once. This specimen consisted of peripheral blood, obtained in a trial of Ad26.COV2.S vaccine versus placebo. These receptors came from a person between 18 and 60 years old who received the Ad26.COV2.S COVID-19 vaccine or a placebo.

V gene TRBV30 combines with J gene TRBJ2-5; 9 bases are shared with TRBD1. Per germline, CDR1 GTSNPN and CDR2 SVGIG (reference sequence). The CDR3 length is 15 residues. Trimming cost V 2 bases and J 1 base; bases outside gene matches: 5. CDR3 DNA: TGTGCCTGGAGTTCCCGGGACAGGGCCCAAGAGACCCAGTACTTC. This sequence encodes CAWSSRDRAQETQYF.

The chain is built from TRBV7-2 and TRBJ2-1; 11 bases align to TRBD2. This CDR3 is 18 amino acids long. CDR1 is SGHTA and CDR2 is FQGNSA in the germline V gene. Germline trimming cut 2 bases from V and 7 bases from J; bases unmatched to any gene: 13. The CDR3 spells CASSLFASGRLGPNEQFF. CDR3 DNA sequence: TGTGCCAGCAGCTTATTCGCTAGCGGGAGGTTGGGTCCGAATGAGCAGTTCTTC.

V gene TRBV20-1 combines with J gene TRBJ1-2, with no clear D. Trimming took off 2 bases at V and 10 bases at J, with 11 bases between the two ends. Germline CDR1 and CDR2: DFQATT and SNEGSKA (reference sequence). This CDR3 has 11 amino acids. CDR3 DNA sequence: TGCAGTGCTAGACCCCTAGGATTCTACACCTTC. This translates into CSARPLGFYTF.

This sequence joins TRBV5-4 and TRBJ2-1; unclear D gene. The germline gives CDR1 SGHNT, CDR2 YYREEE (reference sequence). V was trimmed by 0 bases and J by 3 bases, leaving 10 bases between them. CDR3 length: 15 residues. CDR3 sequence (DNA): TGTGCCAGCAGCTTGGGTTCTCCCCTCTACAATGAGCAGTTCTTC. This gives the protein CASSLGSPLYNEQFF.

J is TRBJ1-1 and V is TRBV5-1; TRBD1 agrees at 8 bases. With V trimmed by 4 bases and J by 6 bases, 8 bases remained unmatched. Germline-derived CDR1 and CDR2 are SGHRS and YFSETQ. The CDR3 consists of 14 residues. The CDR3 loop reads CASSVGQGKAEAFF. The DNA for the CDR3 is TGCGCCAGCAGCGTTGGACAGGGTAAGGCTGAAGCTTTCTTT.

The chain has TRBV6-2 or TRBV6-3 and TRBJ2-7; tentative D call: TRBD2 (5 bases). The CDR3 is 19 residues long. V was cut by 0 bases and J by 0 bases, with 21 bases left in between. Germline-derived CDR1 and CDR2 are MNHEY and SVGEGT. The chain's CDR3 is CASSYSSSLSAAGSYEQYF. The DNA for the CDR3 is TGTGCCAGCAGTTACTCGTCTAGCCTGAGCGCCGCCGGCTCCTACGAGCAGTACTTC.

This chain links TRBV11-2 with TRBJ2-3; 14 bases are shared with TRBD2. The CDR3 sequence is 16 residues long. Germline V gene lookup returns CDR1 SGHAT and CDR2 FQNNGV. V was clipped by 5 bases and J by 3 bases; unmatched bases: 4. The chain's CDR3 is CASSLWTSGRTDTQYF. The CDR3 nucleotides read TGTGCCAGCAGCCTCTGGACTAGCGGGAGGACAGATACGCAGTATTTT.

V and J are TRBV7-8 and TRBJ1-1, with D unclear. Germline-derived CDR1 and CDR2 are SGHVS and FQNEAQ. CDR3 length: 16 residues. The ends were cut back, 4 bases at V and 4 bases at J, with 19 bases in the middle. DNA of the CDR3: TGTGCCAGCAGCTCTCAAGCGGCTGCGAAGGGCACTGAAGCTTTCTTT. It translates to CASSSQAAAKGTEAFF.

The CDR3: CASSLGNRPGNEQYF. The CDR3, as DNA: TGTGCCAGCAGCTTAGGAAACAGGCCCGGGAACGAGCAGTACTTC. V and J are TRBV11-2 and TRBJ2-7, with D perhaps matching TRBD1 or TRBD2 (5 bases each). CDR1 is SGHAT and CDR2 is FQNNGV in the germline V gene. Trimming cost V 1 base and J 5 bases, with 15 bases left between them. The CDR3 loop spans 15 amino acids.

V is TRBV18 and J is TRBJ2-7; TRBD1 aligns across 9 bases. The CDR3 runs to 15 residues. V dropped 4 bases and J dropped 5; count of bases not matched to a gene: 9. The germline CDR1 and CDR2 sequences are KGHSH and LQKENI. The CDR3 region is CASSLNRGPRDEQYF. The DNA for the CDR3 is TGTGCCAGCTCACTCAACAGGGGGCCAAGAGACGAGCAGTACTTC.

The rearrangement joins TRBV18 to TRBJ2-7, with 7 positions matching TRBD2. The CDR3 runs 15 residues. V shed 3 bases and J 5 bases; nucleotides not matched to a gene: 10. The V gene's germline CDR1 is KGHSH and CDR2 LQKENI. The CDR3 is CASSPGGDLFHEQYF. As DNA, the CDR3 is TGTGCCAGCTCACCGGGGGGGGACCTCTTCCACGAGCAGTACTTC. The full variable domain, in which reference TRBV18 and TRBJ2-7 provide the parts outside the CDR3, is NAGVMQNPRHLVRRRGQEARLRCSPMKGHSHVYWYRQLPEEGLKFMVYLQKENIIDESGMPKERFSAEFPKEGPSILRIQQVVRGDSAAYFCASSPGGDLFHEQYFGPGTRLTVT.

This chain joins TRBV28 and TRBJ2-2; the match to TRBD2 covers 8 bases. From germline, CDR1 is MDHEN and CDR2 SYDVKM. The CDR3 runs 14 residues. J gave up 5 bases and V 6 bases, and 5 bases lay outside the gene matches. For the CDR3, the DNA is TGTGCCAGCAGCCGGGGACTAGTGACCGGGGAGCTGTTTTTT. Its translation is CASSRGLVTGELFF.

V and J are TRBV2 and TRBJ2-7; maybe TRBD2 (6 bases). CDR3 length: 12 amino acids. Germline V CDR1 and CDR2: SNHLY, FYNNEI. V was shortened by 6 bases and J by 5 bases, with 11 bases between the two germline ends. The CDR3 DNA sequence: TGTGCCAGCAGGCCCGGGAGCAACGAGCAGTACTTC. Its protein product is CASRPGSNEQYF.

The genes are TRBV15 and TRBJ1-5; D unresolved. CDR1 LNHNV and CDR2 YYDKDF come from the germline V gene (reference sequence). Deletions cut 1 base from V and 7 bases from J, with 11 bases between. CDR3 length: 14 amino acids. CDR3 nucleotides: TGTGCCACCAGCAGAGCGCCGGGATGGCAGCCCCAGCATTTT. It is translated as CATSRAPGWQPQHF. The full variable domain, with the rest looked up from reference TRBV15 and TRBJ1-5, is DAMVIQNPRYQVTQFGKPVTLSCSQTLNHNVMYWYQQKSSQAPKLLFHYYDKDFNNEADTPDNFQSRRPNTSFCFLDIRSPGLGDTAMYLCATSRAPGWQPQHFGDGTRLSIL.

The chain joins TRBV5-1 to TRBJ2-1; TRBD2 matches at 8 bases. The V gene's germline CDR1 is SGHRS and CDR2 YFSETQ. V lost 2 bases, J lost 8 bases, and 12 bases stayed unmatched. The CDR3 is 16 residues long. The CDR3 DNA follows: TGCGCCAGCAGCTTCGAACCCGGGACTAGTAGCTATGAGCAGTTCTTC. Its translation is CASSFEPGTSSYEQFF.

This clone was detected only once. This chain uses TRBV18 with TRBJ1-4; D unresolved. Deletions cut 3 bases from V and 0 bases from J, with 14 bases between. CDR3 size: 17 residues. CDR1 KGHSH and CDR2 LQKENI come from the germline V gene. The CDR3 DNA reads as TGTGCCAGCTCACCGTTCCTCCCCGACGCAACTAATGAAAAACTGTTTTTT. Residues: CASSPFLPDATNEKLFF.

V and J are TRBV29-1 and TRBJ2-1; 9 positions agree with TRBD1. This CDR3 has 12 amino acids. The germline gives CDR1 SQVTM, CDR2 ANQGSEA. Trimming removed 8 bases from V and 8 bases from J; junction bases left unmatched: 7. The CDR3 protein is CSTGQGGYEQFF. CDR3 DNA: TGCAGCACGGGACAGGGAGGATATGAGCAGTTCTTC.

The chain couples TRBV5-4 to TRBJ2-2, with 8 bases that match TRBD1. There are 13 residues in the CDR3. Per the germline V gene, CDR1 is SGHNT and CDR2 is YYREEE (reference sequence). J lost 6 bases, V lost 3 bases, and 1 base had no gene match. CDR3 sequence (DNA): TGTGCCAGCAGCTCACAGGGGGCCGGGGAGCTGTTTTTT. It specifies CASSSQGAGELFF. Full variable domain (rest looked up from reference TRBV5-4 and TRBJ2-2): ETGVTQSPTHLIKTRGQQVTLRCSSQSGHNTVSWYQQALGQGPQFIFQYYREEENGRGNFPPRFSGLQFPNYSSELNVNALELDDSALYLCASSSQGAGELFFGEGSRLTVL.

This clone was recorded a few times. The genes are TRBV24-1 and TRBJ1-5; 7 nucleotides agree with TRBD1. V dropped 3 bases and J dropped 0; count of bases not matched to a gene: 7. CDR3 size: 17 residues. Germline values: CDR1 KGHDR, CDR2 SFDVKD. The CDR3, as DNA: TGTGCCACCAGTGATCCTATAGGGGGCCATAGCAATCAGCCCCAGCATTTT. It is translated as CATSDPIGGHSNQPQHF.

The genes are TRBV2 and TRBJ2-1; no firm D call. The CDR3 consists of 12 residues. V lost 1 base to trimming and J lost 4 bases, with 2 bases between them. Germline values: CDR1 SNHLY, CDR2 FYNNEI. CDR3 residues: CASSEDYNEQFF. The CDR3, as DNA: TGTGCCAGCAGTGAAGATTACAATGAGCAGTTCTTC.

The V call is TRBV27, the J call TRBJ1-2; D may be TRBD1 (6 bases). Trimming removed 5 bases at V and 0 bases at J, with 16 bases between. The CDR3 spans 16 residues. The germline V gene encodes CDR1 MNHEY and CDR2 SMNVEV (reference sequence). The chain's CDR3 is CASSPSGAPANYGYTF. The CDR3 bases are TGTGCCAGCAGTCCCTCAGGGGCCCCTGCTAACTATGGCTACACCTTC.